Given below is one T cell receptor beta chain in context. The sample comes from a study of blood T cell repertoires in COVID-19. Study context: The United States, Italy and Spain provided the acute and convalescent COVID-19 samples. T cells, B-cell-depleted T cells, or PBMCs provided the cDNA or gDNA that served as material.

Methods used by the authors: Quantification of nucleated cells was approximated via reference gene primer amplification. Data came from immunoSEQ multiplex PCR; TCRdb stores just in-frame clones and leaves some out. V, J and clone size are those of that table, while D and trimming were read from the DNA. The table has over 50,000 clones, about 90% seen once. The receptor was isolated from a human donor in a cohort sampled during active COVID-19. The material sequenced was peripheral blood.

The CDR3 region has the DNA TGTGCCAGTAGTATACAAAACACCGGGGAGCTGTTTTTT. Protein sequence: CASSIQNTGELFF. This chain uses TRBV19 with TRBJ2-2; D uncertain. There are 13 residues in the CDR3. With 2 bases removed from V and 2 bases from J, the gap between germline ends came to 3 bases. Germline assignment: CDR1 LNHDA and CDR2 SQIVND (reference sequence).